The 4 T cell receptor beta chains given below trace back to one sample, sequenced in a study of blood T cells in healthy people across ages (dated by TCRdb to the mid-2010s). Library preparation was by 5' RACE. Instrument used: Illumina HiSeq 2500. The second PCR ran for roughly 7 to 12 cycles and used a J-beta primer mix along with a sample-barcoded 5' primer. The raw public reads went through TCRdb reprocessing: fastp at Q25, MiXCR clone calling, in-frame beta chains kept. Duplicate CDR3 protein sequences are folded into a single record with the most common DNA and genes. For this sample the table gives almost 800,000 distinct CDR3 sequences, of which roughly 60% were detected only once. The ten largest clones capture approximately 20% of the sample. Sequenced: blood. These receptors all stem from a man aged 25-45 years in good health.

The V gene is TRBV20-1, the J gene TRBJ2-2; 13 bases match TRBD2. CDR1 and CDR2 from the germline V gene are DFQATT and SNEGSKA (reference sequence). The V gene end was trimmed by 5 bases and the J gene end by 5 bases; junction bases not matched to a gene: 14. This CDR3 is 18 amino acids long. This chain's CDR3 is CSASPMRTSGSGTGELFF. The CDR3 region has the DNA TGCAGTGCTTCCCCTATGCGGACTAGCGGGAGTGGTACCGGGGAGCTGTTTTTT.

This clonotype showed up just a few times. The chain combines TRBV7-2 with TRBJ2-5; no firm D call. The J call is doubtful: the DNA matches TRBJ2-7 better. CDR1 is SGHTA, CDR2 FQGNSA, per germline. The CDR3 totals 13 residues. This chain's CDR3 is CASSLVLENEQYF. In nucleotides, the CDR3 is TGTGCCAGCAGCTTAGTTTTGGAAAACGAGCAGTACTTC.

A single count supports this clonotype. The CDR3 DNA follows: TGCAGCGTCTCCTCCCTTACAGGGACGACCACCGGGGAGCTGTTTTTT. It translates to CSVSSLTGTTTGELFF. The chain is built from TRBV29-1 and TRBJ2-2; possible D gene TRBD1, 6 bases. V was shortened by 6 bases and J by 4 bases, with 21 bases between the two germline ends. The CDR3 runs 16 residues. Germline V gene sequence: CDR1 SQVTM, CDR2 ANQGSEA.

The rearrangement uses TRBV12-3 or TRBV12-4 and TRBJ2-6; the D gene is possibly TRBD1 (5 bases). The CDR3 is made up of 18 amino acids. Trimming took off 6 bases at V and 0 bases at J, with 18 bases between the two ends. The CDR3 loop reads CASSQPGRRVSGANVLTF. The CDR3 DNA sequence: TGTGCCAGCAGCCAACCAGGGCGCAGAGTCTCTGGGGCCAACGTCCTGACTTTC.